This TCR beta chain was found in a study of T cells in women clearing cervical HPV infection. Study-wide context: Controls gave blood once infection was undetectable; cases at lesion identification. Findings and caveats of the study: Repertoire richness, not evenness, was significantly elevated in CIN3+ cases versus controls.

Average input was around 1,300 ng genomic DNA for immunoSEQ TCR beta CDR3 amplification. Clones were read by immunoSEQ multiplex PCR, and TCRdb kept only the in-frame ones, dropping some. The data include fewer than 35,000 clones; the top ten clones carry roughly 3.9%. Per the germline V gene, CDR1 is SGHNT and CDR2 is YYREEE (reference sequence). The CDR3 sequence is 15 residues long. Trimming cost V 5 bases and J 1 base, with 15 bases left between them. All donors had a single incident cervical HPV16 infection, not prevalent. About this clone itself: Its specificity is unknown. The sequence runs out 3 residues before the end of the CDR3; the remainder is reconstructed from the germline J gene.

The sequenced material came from blood buffy coat. This chain uses TRBV5-4 with TRBJ1-1, with a possible D match to TRBD1 (5 bases). The sequence was obtained from a woman between 18 and 70 years old with a cervical HPV16 infection that either progressed to CIN3+ or cleared (not recorded which). The part of the CDR3 DNA that was read is TGTGCCAGCAGTCTCCTCGGGGGAAGGAACACTGAA. Translated, it gives CASSLLGGRNTE. The full CDR3 reads CASSLLGGRNTEAFF.